The 24 T cell receptor beta chains reported below all come from one sample, sequenced in a study of OX40 agonist ivuxolimab in advanced cancers. TCRdb's copy holds only in-frame clones and misses some; the assay was immunoSEQ multiplex PCR. This sample has roughly 33,000 clones; roughly 84% occur once, and the top ten carry less than 2%. Here the sequenced sample was CD4+ or CD8+ T cells sorted from blood, taken in a trial of the OX40 agonist ivuxolimab. Every receptor here comes from an adult with an advanced solid tumor such as melanoma, head and neck, liver or kidney cancer.

V and J are TRBV7-2 and TRBJ2-3, with TRBD2 identical over 7 bases. This CDR3 has 14 amino acids. J gave up 5 bases and V 6 bases, and 8 bases lay outside the gene matches. CDR1 and CDR2 from the germline V gene are SGHTA and FQGNSA. The CDR3 spells CASRTGGGGDTQYF. DNA of the CDR3: TGTGCCAGCAGGACTGGCGGGGGTGGAGATACGCAGTATTTT.

The chain joins TRBV5-5 to TRBJ2-1; 7 bases fit TRBD1. V trimming: 3 bases; J trimming: 4 bases; junction bases outside the gene matches: 4. CDR3 length equals 14 residues. The V gene's germline CDR1 is SGHKS and CDR2 YYEKEE (reference sequence). CDR3 nucleotide sequence: TGTGCCAGCAGCTCGGGACAGCTATACAATGAGCAGTTCTTC. It encodes CASSSGQLYNEQFF.

This chain links TRBV11-2 with TRBJ2-7; 8 positions match TRBD1. Trimming cost V 3 bases and J 4 bases; bases outside gene matches: 5. CDR1 and CDR2 from the germline V gene are SGHAT and FQNNGV. The CDR3 runs 14 residues. CDR3: CASSFGQGRYEQYF. In nucleotides, the CDR3 is TGTGCCAGCAGCTTTGGACAGGGCAGATACGAGCAGTACTTC.

The rearrangement uses TRBV10-3 and TRBJ1-2; the D is unclear. Germline-derived CDR1 and CDR2 are ENHRY and SYGVKD. This CDR3 contains 14 residues. V was clipped by 0 bases and J by 4 bases, with 9 bases between them. CDR3 residues: CAISESASIYGYTF. DNA for the CDR3: TGTGCCATCAGTGAGTCTGCCAGCATCTATGGCTACACCTTC.

The CDR3 DNA is TGTGCCAGCAGTGAGGGCGGGACGGTATCTTTCGAGCAGTACTTC. Translating it yields CASSEGGTVSFEQYF. The chain employs TRBV6-1 and TRBJ2-7; D is perhaps TRBD2 (6 bases). Germline CDR1 is MNHNS and CDR2 is SASEGT. Trimming pared 3 bases from V and 6 bases from J, leaving 18 bases between. This CDR3 contains 15 residues.

The CDR3 nucleotides read TGTGCCAGTTCAGGACCTTACCCCGAAAAACTGTTTTTT. It is translated as CASSGPYPEKLFF. V and J are TRBV28 and TRBJ1-4, with D hard to call. Trimming stripped 9 bases from V and 8 bases from J, with 16 bases between. CDR3 length: 13 residues. Germline values: CDR1 MDHEN, CDR2 SYDVKM.

The rearrangement joins TRBV28 to TRBJ2-6; D may correspond to TRBD1 or TRBD2 (5 bases each). Trimming stripped 6 bases from V and 0 bases from J, with 6 bases between. The CDR3 runs 14 residues. Germline assignment: CDR1 MDHEN and CDR2 SYDVKM. The CDR3 region is CASRGTSGANVLTF. CDR3 DNA sequence: TGTGCCAGCAGAGGGACCTCTGGGGCCAACGTCCTGACTTTC.

The chain employs TRBV7-9 and TRBJ2-1, with 8 bases that match TRBD1. The J segment lost 8 bases and the V segment lost 3 bases, leaving 12 bases of the junction unmatched. The germline V gene encodes CDR1 SEHNR and CDR2 FQNEAQ (reference sequence). The CDR3 runs to 16 residues. DNA for the CDR3: TGTGCCAGCAGCTTTGGACAGGGCCCCCCTCTCGATGAGCAGTTCTTC. Its protein is CASSFGQGPPLDEQFF. The full variable domain, rest sourced from reference TRBV7-9 and TRBJ2-1, is DTGVSQNPRHKITKRGQNVTFRCDPISEHNRLYWYRQTLGQGPEFLTYFQNEAQLEKSRLLSDRFSAERPKGSFSTLEIQRTEQGDSAMYLCASSFGQGPPLDEQFFGPGTRLTVL.

The rearrangement joins TRBV6-5 to TRBJ2-7; perhaps TRBD2 as D (5 bases). The germline V gene encodes CDR1 MNHEY and CDR2 SVGAGI. V lost 7 bases to trimming and J lost 3 bases, with 13 bases between them. CDR3 length equals 13 residues. This chain's CDR3 is CASNGLASYEQYF. The DNA of the CDR3 is TGTGCCAGCAATGGGCTAGCTAGCTACGAGCAGTACTTC.

The chain couples TRBV11-2 to TRBJ1-6, with D possibly being TRBD1 (6 bases). Germline CDR1 and CDR2: SGHAT and FQNNGV. This CDR3 contains 14 residues. Trimming removed 5 bases from V and 7 bases from J, with 12 bases in between. The CDR3 bases are TGTGCCAGCAGCAAGGGGGAGGCGAATTCACCCCTCCACTTT. Its protein is CASSKGEANSPLHF.

This chain connects TRBV10-3 to TRBJ2-7; D possibly corresponds to TRBD1 (6 bases). The germline V gene encodes CDR1 ENHRY and CDR2 SYGVKD. V shed 5 bases and J shed 7 bases, with 18 bases lying between them. The CDR3 has 14 residues. The chain's CDR3 is CAISPGTPPVEQYF. CDR3 coding DNA: TGTGCCATCAGTCCGGGGACACCCCCTGTGGAGCAGTACTTC.

The genes are TRBV5-6 and TRBJ2-2; D might be TRBD2 (5 bases). The germline V and J ends were trimmed by 4 bases and 3 bases, with 16 bases remaining between them. The germline CDR1 and CDR2 sequences are SGHDT and YYEEEE. The CDR3 runs to 16 residues. For the CDR3, the DNA is TGTGCCAGCAGCCTTGGACTTCGCCCACACACCGGGGAGCTGTTTTTT. Translated, it gives CASSLGLRPHTGELFF.

This clone was seen once. The gene calls are TRBV10-3 and TRBJ2-5; TRBD1 is a possible D gene (6 bases). The assigned J gene may be wrong: the sequence end matches TRBJ2-7 better. In germline, CDR1 is ENHRY, CDR2 SYGVKD. The CDR3 extends over 12 amino acids. The CDR3 here is CAIRDSSYEQYF. The CDR3 region has the DNA TGTGCCATCAGGGACAGTTCCTACGAGCAGTACTTC.

Worth noting for this clone: Other DNA variants within this sample encode the same CDR3. V is TRBV5-1 and J is TRBJ1-5; D remains unclear. In germline, CDR1 is SGHRS, CDR2 YFSETQ. The CDR3 totals 13 residues. Trimming left V 0 bases short and J 2 bases short, with 3 bases between. The CDR3 protein is CASSLVGNQPQHF. CDR3 nucleotides: TGCGCCAGCAGCTTGGTTGGCAATCAGCCCCAGCATTTT. Supplemented by reference TRBV5-1 and TRBJ1-5, the full variable domain reads KAGVTQTPRYLIKTRGQQVTLSCSPISGHRSVSWYQQTPGQGLQFLFEYFSETQRNKGNFPGRFSGRQFSNSRSEMNVSTLELGDSALYLCASSLVGNQPQHFGDGTRLSIL.

Note on this clone: The sample holds other DNA sequences that translate to the same CDR3. The rearrangement uses TRBV7-9 and TRBJ1-2; tentatively, D is TRBD1 (5 bases). V shed 5 bases and J shed 3 bases, with 10 bases lying between them. Germline-derived CDR1 and CDR2 are SEHNR and FQNEAQ (reference sequence). The CDR3 totals 13 residues. CDR3 amino acids: CASSLGGDYGYTF. CDR3 DNA sequence: TGTGCCAGCAGCCTCGGGGGGGACTATGGCTACACCTTC.

A single count supports this clone. The chain has TRBV20-1 and TRBJ1-1; possibly TRBD1 for D (6 bases). This CDR3 region has 11 residues. The germline CDR1 and CDR2 sequences are DFQATT and SNEGSKA (reference sequence). With 4 bases removed from V and 8 bases from J, the gap between germline ends came to 11 bases. In DNA, the CDR3 is TGCAGTGCTACCTATGGGACAGAAGCTTTCTTT. This codes for CSATYGTEAFF.

This CDR3 is CASSSDRDGWQYF. Here the CDR3 DNA reads TGTGCCAGCAGCTCGGACAGGGATGGATGGCAGTACTTC. This chain uses TRBV11-2 with TRBJ2-7, with 8 bases lining up with TRBD1. CDR1 and CDR2 from the germline V gene are SGHAT and FQNNGV. Unmatched junction bases numbered 8, after V lost 4 bases and J lost 9 bases. There are 13 residues in the CDR3. The entire variable domain, with the rest obtained from reference TRBV11-2 and TRBJ2-7, is as follows: EAGVAQSPRYKIIEKRQSVAFWCNPISGHATLYWYQQILGQGPKLLIQFQNNGVVDDSQLPKDRFSAERLKGVDSTLKIQPAKLEDSAVYLCASSSDRDGWQYFGPGTRLTVT.

The chain uses TRBV6-5 and TRBJ2-5; tentative D call: TRBD2 (5 bases). Germline-derived CDR1 and CDR2 are MNHEY and SVGAGI. Trimming pared 7 bases from V and 2 bases from J, leaving 17 bases between. CDR3 length equals 15 residues. The CDR3 nucleotides read TGTGCCAGCAAATACCTGGGAGCTCAACAAGAGACCCAGTACTTC. Amino acids: CASKYLGAQQETQYF.

This clone was counted once. This chain links TRBV5-1 with TRBJ2-7; D possibly corresponds to TRBD2 (5 bases). Trimming took 4 bases from V and 3 from J, leaving 14 bases between them. The CDR3 is made up of 14 amino acids. In germline, CDR1 is SGHRS, CDR2 YFSETQ. CDR3 nucleotide sequence: TGCGCCAGCAGCACCCGGGAAAGCCACTACGAGCAGTACTTC. As protein: CASSTRESHYEQYF.

The gene calls are TRBV2 and TRBJ1-2; possible D gene TRBD1, 6 bases. V was cut by 8 bases and J by 2 bases, with 15 bases left in between. The CDR3 has 14 amino acids. Germline loops: CDR1 SNHLY, CDR2 FYNNEI. As DNA, the CDR3 is TGTGCCAGCCACCGCGGGCAGGGGAACTATGGCTACACCTTC. Protein product: CASHRGQGNYGYTF.

This clone was seen a handful of times. Within the sample, other DNA sequences also encode this same CDR3. V and J are TRBV18 and TRBJ1-4, with D possibly matching TRBD1 (5 bases). This CDR3 region has 15 residues. Trimming removed 2 bases at V and 4 bases at J, with 11 bases between. Germline V lookup: CDR1 KGHSH, CDR2 LQKENI. The CDR3 is CASSPAGRSNEKLFF. The CDR3 bases are TGTGCCAGCTCACCAGCGGGACGGAGTAATGAAAAACTGTTTTTT.

The count of this clone is one. The chain is built from TRBV6-1 and TRBJ1-4; no reliable D call. The CDR3 length is 12 residues. Germline V gives CDR1 MNHNS, CDR2 SASEGT. With 2 bases removed from V and 8 bases from J, the gap between germline ends came to 6 bases. This chain's CDR3 is CASSELKEKLFF. The CDR3 nucleotides are TGTGCCAGCAGTGAATTGAAGGAAAAACTGTTTTTT.

The gene calls are TRBV4-2 and TRBJ2-5; tentative D call: TRBD2 (7 bases). CDR1 is LGHNA, CDR2 YNFKEQ, per germline. Trimming cost V 2 bases and J 5 bases, with 18 bases left between them. The CDR3 is 16 amino acids. This CDR3 reads CASSQPRGGGLETQYF. Written as DNA, the CDR3 is TGTGCCAGCAGCCAACCAAGGGGGGGAGGGTTGGAGACCCAGTACTTC.

This chain links TRBV5-1 with TRBJ2-1, with 7 bases fitting TRBD2. CDR1 is SGHRS and CDR2 is YFSETQ in the germline V gene. The CDR3 extends over 15 amino acids. Trimming took 3 bases from V and 6 from J; bases not matched to a gene: 9. For the CDR3, the DNA is TGCGCCAGCAGCTCTTTCCCTAGACTAGCCAATGAGCAGTTCTTC. Its protein is CASSSFPRLANEQFF. Together with reference TRBV5-1 and TRBJ2-1, the CDR3 gives the full variable domain: KAGVTQTPRYLIKTRGQQVTLSCSPISGHRSVSWYQQTPGQGLQFLFEYFSETQRNKGNFPGRFSGRQFSNSRSEMNVSTLELGDSALYLCASSSFPRLANEQFFGPGTRLTVL.